This TCR beta chain was recovered during a study of low-dose radiotherapy and immunotherapy resistance in tumors. This clonotype appeared many times. The CDR3 is made up of 15 amino acids. The germline CDR1 and CDR2 sequences are KGHDR and SFDVKD. V lost 5 bases and J 4 bases, leaving 17 bases between the germline ends. Time point reported: after trial treatment. Noted treatment: LDRT plus nivolumab, ipilimumab, low-dose cyclophosphamide and aspirin (RACIN trial). First-strand cDNA used TRAV- and TRBV-specific primers, covering alpha and beta chains. TCRs were amplified for 15 to 20 PCR cycles with a constant-region primer and V-primer adapter. Via MiXCR, TCRdb re-called the reads, giving one row per CDR3 protein. The sample yields 100,000 or so distinct CDR3 sequences, less than 25% seen once.

The sample in question was PBMCs, obtained after low-dose radiotherapy plus immunotherapy. The rearrangement links TRBV24-1 to TRBJ2-7; D is uncertain. The receptor was isolated from a male donor with prostate cancer. The CDR3 region has the DNA TGTGCCACCAGTGCCCGGACCGCTCTGAGTTACGAGCAGTACTTC. Translation: CATSARTALSYEQYF.